This TCR beta chain appears in the sequencing data of a study of T cells in Graves' hyperthyroidism and ophthalmopathy. This clonotype was found many times. RNA transcripts served as the template for amplifying TCR beta CDR3 regions. During a first-round RT-PCR of the TCR CDR3, the HTBI primer set was used. TCRdb independently ran MiXCR on the multiplex PCR reads; one entry per CDR3 protein. The sample includes approximately 400,000 distinct CDR3 sequences, under 15% seen only once; the top ten take around a third. The V gene's germline CDR1 is DFQATT and CDR2 SNEGSKA (reference sequence). Trimming cost V 5 bases and J 6 bases, with 11 bases left between them. The length of the CDR3 is 11 residues.

The chain is built from TRBV20-1 and TRBJ2-7; possible D gene TRBD1, 6 bases. The sequence derives from a woman in her twenties or thirties with Graves' hyperthyroidism. The specimen sequenced was blood. This chain's CDR3 is CSAQGSLEQYF. DNA of the CDR3: TGCAGTGCTCAGGGGAGCCTCGAGCAGTACTTC.